This T cell receptor (beta chain) is drawn from a study of blood T cell repertoires in COVID-19. At the level of the study: T cells, B-cell-depleted T cells, or PBMCs provided the cDNA or gDNA that served as material.

Study processing details: Scientists estimated how many nucleated cells there were by amplifying reference gene primers. Clones were sequenced by immunoSEQ multiplex PCR, and TCRdb holds only the in-frame ones, with some missing. V and J calls and clone size are copied from that table; D and trimming were computed from the DNA. The repertoire holds over 150,000 clones, with roughly 83% as singletons. The germline V gene encodes CDR1 SGHTA and CDR2 FQGNSA. The CDR3 extends over 16 amino acids. The V gene lost 0 bases and the J gene lost 0 bases, with 8 bases spanning the gap. This clonotype originated in a woman in her sixties or seventies with acute or convalescent COVID-19. The sample was peripheral blood. The V gene is TRBV7-2, the J gene TRBJ1-4; D possibly corresponds to TRBD1 (5 bases). CDR3 sequence (DNA): TGTGCCAGCAGCTTAGCGGGGGGGACAACTAATGAAAAACTGTTTTTT. Protein product: CASSLAGGTTNEKLFF.